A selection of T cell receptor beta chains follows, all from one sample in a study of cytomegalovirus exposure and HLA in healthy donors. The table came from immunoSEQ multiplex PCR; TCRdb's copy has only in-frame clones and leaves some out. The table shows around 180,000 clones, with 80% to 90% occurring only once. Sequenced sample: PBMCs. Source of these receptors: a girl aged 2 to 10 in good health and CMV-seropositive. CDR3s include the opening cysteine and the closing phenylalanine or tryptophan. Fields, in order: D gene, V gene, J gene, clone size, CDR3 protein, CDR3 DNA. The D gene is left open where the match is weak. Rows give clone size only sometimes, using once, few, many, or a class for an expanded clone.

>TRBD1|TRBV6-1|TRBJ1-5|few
CASGGTGSNQPQHF
TGTGCCAGCGGGGGGACAGGGAGCAATCAGCCCCAGCATTTT
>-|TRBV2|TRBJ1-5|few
CASRSRVSNQPQHF
TGTGCCAGCAGGAGCAGGGTCAGCAATCAGCCCCAGCATTTT
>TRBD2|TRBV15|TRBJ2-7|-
CATSRDLSPSGSRTYEQYF
TGTGCCACCAGCAGAGATCTGAGTCCTAGCGGGAGTAGGACCTACGAGCAGTACTTC
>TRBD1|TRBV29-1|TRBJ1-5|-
CSAIQGSEQPQHF
TGCAGCGCTATACAGGGGTCGGAACAGCCCCAGCATTTT
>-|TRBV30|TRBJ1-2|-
CAWTEIYDGYTF
TGTGCCTGGACGGAGATATATGATGGCTACACCTTC
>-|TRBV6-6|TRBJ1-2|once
CASSYSVAHGYGYTF
TGTGCCAGCAGTTACTCGGTAGCCCATGGCTATGGCTACACCTTC
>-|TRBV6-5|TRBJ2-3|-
CASSYGRGPDTQYF
TGTGCCAGCAGTTACGGGCGGGGACCAGATACGCAGTATTTT
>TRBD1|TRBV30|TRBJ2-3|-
CAWKFGQGADTQYF
TGTGCCTGGAAGTTCGGACAGGGTGCAGATACGCAGTATTTT
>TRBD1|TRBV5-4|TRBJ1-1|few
CASSPGGQTEAFF
TGTGCCAGCAGCCCAGGGGGCCAGACTGAAGCTTTCTTT
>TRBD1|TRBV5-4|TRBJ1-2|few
CASSFGQGDYTF
TGTGCCAGCAGCTTCGGACAGGGCGACTACACCTTC
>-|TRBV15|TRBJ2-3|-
CATSGRDFTDTQYF
TGTGCCACCAGCGGCCGGGACTTCACAGATACGCAGTATTTT
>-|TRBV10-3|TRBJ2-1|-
CAISESLGDWSYNEQFF
TGTGCCATCAGTGAGTCATTAGGGGACTGGTCCTACAATGAGCAGTTCTTC
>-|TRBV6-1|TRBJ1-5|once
CASSEAWGGQPQHF
TGTGCCAGCAGTGAAGCGTGGGGCGGTCAGCCCCAGCATTTT
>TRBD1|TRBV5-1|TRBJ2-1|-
CASSFRDSYNEQFF
TGCGCCAGCAGCTTCCGGGACAGCTACAATGAGCAGTTCTTC
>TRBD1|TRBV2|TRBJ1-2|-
CASRPDRGPSSYGYTF
TGTGCCAGCAGACCCGACAGGGGGCCTAGCTCCTATGGCTACACCTTC
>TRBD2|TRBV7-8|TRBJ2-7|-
CASRSTGTSGSYEQYF
TGTGCCAGCAGATCGACAGGGACTAGCGGTTCCTACGAGCAGTACTTC
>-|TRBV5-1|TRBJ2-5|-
CASSAGISKETQYF
TGCGCCAGCAGCGCCGGGATCTCCAAAGAGACCCAGTACTTC
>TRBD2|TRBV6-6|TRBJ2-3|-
CASSKRGELDTQYF
TGTGCCAGCAGCAAGCGGGGGGAGTTGGATACGCAGTATTTT
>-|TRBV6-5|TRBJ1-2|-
CASSTGPNGYTF
TGTGCCAGCTCCACAGGGCCAAATGGCTACACCTTC
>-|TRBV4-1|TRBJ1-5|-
CASSYPEARQPQHF
TGCGCCAGCAGCTATCCGGAGGCGCGTCAGCCCCAGCATTTT
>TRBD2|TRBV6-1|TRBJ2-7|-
CASSVQLAGVEQYF
TGTGCCAGCAGTGTTCAACTAGCGGGGGTTGAGCAGTACTTC
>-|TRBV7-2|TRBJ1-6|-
CASSLGYNSNSYNSPLHF
TGTGCCAGCAGCTTAGGTTATAACAGTAACTCCTATAATTCACCCCTCCACTTT
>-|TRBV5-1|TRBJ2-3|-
CASSLGGFGADTQYF
TGCGCCAGCAGCTTGGGCGGCTTCGGGGCAGATACGCAGTATTTT
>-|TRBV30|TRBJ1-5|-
CAWSKDSLNQPQHF
TGTGCCTGGAGTAAGGACAGTCTCAATCAGCCCCAGCATTTT
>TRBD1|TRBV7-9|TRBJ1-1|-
CASSSRTGGDF
TGTGCCAGCAGCTCCCGGACAGGAGGGGACTTT
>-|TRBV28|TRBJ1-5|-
CASSLWVQVGGWSNQPQHF
TGTGCCAGCAGTTTATGGGTACAGGTGGGAGGGTGGAGCAATCAGCCCCAGCATTTT
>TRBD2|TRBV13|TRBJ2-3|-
CASGPSGDDTDTQYF
TGTGCCAGCGGCCCAAGCGGGGACGACACAGATACGCAGTATTTT
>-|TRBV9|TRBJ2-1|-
CASSVGLAENEQFF
TGTGCCAGCAGCGTAGGGTTGGCGGAAAATGAGCAGTTCTTC
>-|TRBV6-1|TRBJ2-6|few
CASSDGTGSGANVLTF
TGTGCCAGCAGTGACGGGACTGGCTCTGGGGCCAACGTCCTGACTTTC
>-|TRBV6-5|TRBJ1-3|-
CASGSREGNTIYF
TGTGCCAGCGGTTCCAGGGAAGGCAACACCATATATTTT
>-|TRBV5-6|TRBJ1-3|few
CASSLNSSPGATIYF
TGTGCCAGCAGCTTGAACAGCTCCCCTGGTGCCACCATATATTTT
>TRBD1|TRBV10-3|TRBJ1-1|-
CAISKTGGDTEAFF
TGTGCCATCAGCAAGACAGGGGGAGACACTGAAGCTTTCTTT
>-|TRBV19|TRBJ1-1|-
CASMANSRLQGNTEAFF
TGTGCCAGTATGGCTAACAGCCGCCTACAGGGAAACACTGAAGCTTTCTTT
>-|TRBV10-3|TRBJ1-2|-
CAIRQAYGYTF
TGTGCCATCCGACAGGCCTATGGCTACACCTTC
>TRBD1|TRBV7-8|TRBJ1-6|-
CASSSDRGYNSPLHF
TGTGCCAGCAGCTCCGACAGGGGGTATAATTCACCCCTCCACTTT
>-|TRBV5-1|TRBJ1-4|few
CASSLSGGPNEKLFF
TGCGCCAGCAGCTTGTCGGGGGGACCTAATGAAAAACTGTTTTTT
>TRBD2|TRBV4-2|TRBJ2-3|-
CASSQPTSGRATDTQYF
TGTGCCAGCAGCCAACCAACTAGCGGGAGGGCCACAGATACGCAGTATTTT
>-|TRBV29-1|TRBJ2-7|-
CSVDSGPSSYEQYF
TGCAGCGTTGATTCAGGGCCCTCTTCGTACGAGCAGTACTTC
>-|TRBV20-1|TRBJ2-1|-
CSAPEVDEQFF
TGCAGTGCACCCGAGGTCGATGAGCAGTTCTTC
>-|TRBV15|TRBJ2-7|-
CATSSPGTYEQYF
TGTGCCACCAGCAGCCCAGGGACCTACGAGCAGTACTTC
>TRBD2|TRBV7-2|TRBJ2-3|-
CASSSTGTSVGTDTQYF
TGTGCCAGCAGCTCGACCGGGACTAGCGTAGGCACAGATACGCAGTATTTT
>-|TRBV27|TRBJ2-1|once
CASSPRAYNEQFF
TGTGCCAGCAGTCCGAGGGCCTACAATGAGCAGTTCTTC
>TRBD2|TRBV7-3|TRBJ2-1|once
CASSLSAGGVGDNEQFF
TGTGCCAGCAGCTTATCGGCGGGGGGGGTTGGTGACAATGAGCAGTTCTTC
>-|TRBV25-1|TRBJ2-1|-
CASSGPSAYSYNEQFF
TGTGCCAGCAGTGGCCCCAGCGCCTACTCCTACAATGAGCAGTTCTTC